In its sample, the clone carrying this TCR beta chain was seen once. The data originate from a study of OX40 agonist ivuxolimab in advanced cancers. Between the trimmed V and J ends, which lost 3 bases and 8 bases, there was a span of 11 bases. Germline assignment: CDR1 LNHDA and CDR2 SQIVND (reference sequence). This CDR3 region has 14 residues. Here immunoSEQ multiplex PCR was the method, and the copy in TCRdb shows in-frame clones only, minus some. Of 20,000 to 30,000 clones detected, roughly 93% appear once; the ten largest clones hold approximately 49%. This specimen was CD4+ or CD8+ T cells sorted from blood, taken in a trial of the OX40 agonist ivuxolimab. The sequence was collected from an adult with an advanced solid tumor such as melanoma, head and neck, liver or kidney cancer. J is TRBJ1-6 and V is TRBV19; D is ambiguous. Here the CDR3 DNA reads TGTGCCAGTAGTATCGTTGGCGAGTATTCACCCCTCCACTTT. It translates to CASSIVGEYSPLHF.